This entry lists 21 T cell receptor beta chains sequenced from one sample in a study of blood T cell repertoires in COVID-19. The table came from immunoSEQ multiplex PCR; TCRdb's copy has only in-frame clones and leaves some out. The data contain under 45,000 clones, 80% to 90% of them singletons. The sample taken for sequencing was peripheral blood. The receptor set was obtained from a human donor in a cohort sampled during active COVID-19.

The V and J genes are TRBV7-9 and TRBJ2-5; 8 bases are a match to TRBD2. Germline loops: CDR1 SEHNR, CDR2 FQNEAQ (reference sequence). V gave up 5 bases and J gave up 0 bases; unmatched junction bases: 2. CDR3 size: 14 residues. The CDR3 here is CASSRLANQETQYF. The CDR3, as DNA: TGTGCCAGCAGCCGACTAGCGAACCAAGAGACCCAGTACTTC.

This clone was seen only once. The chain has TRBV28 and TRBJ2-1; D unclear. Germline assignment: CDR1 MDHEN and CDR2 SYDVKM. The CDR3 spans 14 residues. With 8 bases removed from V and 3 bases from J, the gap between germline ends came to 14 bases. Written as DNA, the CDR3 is TGTGCCAGCCATGGCGGCGGATTCTACAATGAGCAGTTCTTC. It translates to CASHGGGFYNEQFF.

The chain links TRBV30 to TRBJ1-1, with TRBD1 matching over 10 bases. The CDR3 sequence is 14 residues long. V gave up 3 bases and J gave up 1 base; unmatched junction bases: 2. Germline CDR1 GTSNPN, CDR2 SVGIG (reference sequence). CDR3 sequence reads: CAWRRDRGNTEAFF. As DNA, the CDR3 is TGTGCCTGGAGGCGGGACAGGGGGAACACTGAAGCTTTCTTT.

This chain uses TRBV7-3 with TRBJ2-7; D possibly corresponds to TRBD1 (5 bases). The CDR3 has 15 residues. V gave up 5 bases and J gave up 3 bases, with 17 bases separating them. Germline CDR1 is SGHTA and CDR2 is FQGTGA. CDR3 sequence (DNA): TGTGCCAGCAGCCCCCAAGGGGATAGGGTCTACGAGCAGTACTTC. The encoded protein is CASSPQGDRVYEQYF.

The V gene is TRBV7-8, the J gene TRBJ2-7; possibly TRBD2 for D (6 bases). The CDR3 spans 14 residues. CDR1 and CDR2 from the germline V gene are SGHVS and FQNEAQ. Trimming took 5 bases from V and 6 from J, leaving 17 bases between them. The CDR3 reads CASSPPGLMFEQYF. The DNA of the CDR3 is TGTGCCAGCAGCCCCCCCGGACTAATGTTCGAGCAGTACTTC.

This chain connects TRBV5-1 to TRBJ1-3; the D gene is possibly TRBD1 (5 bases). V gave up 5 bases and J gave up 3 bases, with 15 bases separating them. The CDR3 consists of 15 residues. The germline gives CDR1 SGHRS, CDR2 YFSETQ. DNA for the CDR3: TGCGCCAGCAGACCCGATAGGGGCAATGGAAACACCATATATTTT. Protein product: CASRPDRGNGNTIYF.

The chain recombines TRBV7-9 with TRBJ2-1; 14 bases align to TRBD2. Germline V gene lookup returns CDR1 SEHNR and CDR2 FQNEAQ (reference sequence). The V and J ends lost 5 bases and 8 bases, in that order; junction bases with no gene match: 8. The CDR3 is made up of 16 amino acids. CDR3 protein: CASSRRTSGRLDEQFF. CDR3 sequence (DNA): TGTGCCAGCAGCCGGCGGACTAGCGGGAGGTTAGATGAGCAGTTCTTC.

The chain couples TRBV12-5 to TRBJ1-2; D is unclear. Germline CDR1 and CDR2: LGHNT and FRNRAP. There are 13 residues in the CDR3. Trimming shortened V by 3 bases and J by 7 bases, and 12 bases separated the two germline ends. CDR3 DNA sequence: TGTGCTAGTGGTTTAAGCGGCGGCGGTGGCTACACCTTC. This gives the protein CASGLSGGGGYTF.

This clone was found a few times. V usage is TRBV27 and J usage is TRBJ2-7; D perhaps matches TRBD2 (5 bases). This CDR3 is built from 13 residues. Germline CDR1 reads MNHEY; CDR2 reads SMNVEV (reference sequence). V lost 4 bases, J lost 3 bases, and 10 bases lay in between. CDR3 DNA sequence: TGTGCCAGCAGTTACAAGCGGAACTACGAGCAGTACTTC. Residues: CASSYKRNYEQYF.

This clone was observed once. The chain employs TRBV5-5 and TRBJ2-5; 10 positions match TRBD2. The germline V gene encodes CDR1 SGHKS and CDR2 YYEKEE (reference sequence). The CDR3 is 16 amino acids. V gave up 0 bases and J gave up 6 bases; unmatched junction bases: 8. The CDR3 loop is CASSLVGGAGGKTQYF. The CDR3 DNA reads TGTGCCAGCAGCTTGGTTGGAGGAGCGGGGGGGAAGACCCAGTACTTC.

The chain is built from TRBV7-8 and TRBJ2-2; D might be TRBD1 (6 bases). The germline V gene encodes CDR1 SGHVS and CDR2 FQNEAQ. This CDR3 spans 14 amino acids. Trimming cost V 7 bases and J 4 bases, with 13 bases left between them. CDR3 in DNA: TGTGCCAGCATTCTAAGACAGGTCACCGGGGAGCTGTTTTTT. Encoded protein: CASILRQVTGELFF. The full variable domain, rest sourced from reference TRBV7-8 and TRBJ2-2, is GAGVSQSPRYKVAKRGQDVALRCDPISGHVSLFWYQQALGQGPEFLTYFQNEAQLDKSGLPSDRFFAERPEGSVSTLKIQRTQQEDSAVYLCASILRQVTGELFFGEGSRLTVL.

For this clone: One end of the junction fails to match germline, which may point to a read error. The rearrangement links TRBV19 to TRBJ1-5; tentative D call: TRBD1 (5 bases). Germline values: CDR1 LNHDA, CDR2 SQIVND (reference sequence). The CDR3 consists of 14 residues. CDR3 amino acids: CASSMDRGNRPQHF. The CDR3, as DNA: TGTGCCAGTAGTATGGATCGGGGGAATCGGCCCCAGCATTTT.

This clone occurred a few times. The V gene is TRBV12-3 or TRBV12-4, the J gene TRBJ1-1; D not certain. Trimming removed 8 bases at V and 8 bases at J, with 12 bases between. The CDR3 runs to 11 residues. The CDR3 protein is CASQRWYEAFF. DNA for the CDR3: TGTGCCAGCCAACGGTGGTACGAAGCTTTCTTT.

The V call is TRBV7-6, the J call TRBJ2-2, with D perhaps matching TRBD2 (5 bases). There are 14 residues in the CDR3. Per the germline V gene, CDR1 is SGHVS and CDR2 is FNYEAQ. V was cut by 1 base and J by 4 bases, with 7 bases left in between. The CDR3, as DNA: TGTGCCAGCAGCTTAGTGAGCGGCACCGGGGAGCTGTTTTTT. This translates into CASSLVSGTGELFF.

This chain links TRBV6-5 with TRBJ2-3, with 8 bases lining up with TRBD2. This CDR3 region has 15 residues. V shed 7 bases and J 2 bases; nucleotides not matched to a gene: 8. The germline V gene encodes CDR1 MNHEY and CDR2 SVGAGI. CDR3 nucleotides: TGTGCCAGCACCCGATTAGCGGGGCTCACAGATACGCAGTATTTT. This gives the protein CASTRLAGLTDTQYF.

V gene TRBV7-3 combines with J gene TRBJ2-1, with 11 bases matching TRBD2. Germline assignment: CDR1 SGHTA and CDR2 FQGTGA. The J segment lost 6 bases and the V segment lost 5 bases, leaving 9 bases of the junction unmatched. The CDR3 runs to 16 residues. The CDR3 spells CASSPGTSGHINEQFF. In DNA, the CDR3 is TGTGCCAGCAGCCCCGGGACTAGCGGACACATCAATGAGCAGTTCTTC.

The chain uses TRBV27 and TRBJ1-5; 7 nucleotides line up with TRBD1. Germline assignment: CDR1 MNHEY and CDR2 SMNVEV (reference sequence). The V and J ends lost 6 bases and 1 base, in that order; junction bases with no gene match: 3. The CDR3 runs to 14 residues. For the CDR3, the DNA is TGTGCCAGCAGACGACAGGGCAGCAATCAGCCCCAGCATTTT. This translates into CASRRQGSNQPQHF.

CDR3 loop: CASSFGGRTEAFF. In DNA form, the CDR3 reads TGTGCCAGCAGCTTCGGGGGGAGAACTGAAGCTTTCTTT. V is TRBV7-2 and J is TRBJ1-1; D is perhaps TRBD1 (5 bases). The CDR3 loop spans 13 amino acids. Trimming took off 3 bases at V and 5 bases at J, with 10 bases between the two ends. In germline, CDR1 is SGHTA, CDR2 FQGNSA.

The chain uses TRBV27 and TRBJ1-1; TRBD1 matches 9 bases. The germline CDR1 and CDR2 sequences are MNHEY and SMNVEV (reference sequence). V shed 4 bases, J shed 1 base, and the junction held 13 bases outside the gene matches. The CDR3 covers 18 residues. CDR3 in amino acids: CASSSRPGQGKRNTEAFF. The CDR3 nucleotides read TGTGCCAGCAGTTCGAGACCGGGACAGGGTAAACGGAACACTGAAGCTTTCTTT.

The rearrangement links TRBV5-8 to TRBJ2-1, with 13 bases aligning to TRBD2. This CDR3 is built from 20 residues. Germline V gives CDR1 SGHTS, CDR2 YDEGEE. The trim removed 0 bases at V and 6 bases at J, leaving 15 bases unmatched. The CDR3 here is CASSLGWGGGWTSGSNEQFF. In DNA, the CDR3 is TGTGCCAGCAGCTTGGGCTGGGGAGGTGGTTGGACTAGCGGGAGCAATGAGCAGTTCTTC.

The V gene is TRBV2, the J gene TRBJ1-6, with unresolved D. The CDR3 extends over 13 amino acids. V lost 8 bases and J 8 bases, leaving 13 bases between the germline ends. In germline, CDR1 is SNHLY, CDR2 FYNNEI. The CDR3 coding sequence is TGTGCCAGCCCCCCTGAGAGGGATTCACCCCTCCACTTT. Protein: CASPPERDSPLHF.